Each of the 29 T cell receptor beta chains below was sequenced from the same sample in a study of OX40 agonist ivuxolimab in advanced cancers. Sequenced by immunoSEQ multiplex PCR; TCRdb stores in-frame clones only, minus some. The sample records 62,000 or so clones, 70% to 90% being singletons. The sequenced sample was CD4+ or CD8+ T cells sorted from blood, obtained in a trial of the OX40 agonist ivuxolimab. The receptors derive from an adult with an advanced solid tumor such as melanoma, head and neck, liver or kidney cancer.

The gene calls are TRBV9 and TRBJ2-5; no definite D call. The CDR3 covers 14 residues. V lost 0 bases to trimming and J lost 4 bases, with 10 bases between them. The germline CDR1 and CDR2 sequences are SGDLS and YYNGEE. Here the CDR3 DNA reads TGTGCCAGCAGCGTAGAACGTTTCCCAGAGACCCAGTACTTC. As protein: CASSVERFPETQYF.

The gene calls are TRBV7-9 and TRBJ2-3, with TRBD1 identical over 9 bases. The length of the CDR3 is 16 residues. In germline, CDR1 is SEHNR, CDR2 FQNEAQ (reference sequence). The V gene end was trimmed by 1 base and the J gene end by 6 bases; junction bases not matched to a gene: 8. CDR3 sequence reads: CASSLGGTGSFDTQYF. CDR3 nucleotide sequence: TGTGCCAGCAGCTTAGGGGGGACAGGGTCATTTGATACGCAGTATTTT.

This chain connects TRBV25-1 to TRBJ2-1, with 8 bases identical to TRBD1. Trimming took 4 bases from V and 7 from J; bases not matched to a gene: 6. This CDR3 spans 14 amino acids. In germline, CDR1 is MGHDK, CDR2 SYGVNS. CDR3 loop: CASSGRTGRNEQFF. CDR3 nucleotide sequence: TGTGCCAGCAGTGGTCGGACAGGGAGGAATGAGCAGTTCTTC.

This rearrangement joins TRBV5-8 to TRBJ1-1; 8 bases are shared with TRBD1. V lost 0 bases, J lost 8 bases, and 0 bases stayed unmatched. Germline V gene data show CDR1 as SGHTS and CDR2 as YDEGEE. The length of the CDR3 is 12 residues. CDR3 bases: TGTGCCAGCAGCTTGGGACAGGGGGAAGCTTTCTTT. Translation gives CASSLGQGEAFF.

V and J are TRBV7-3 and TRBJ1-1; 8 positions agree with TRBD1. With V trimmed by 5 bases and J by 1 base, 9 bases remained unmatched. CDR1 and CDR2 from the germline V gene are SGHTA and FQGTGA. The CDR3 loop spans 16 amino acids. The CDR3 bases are TGTGCCAGCAGCGCAACAGGGGGAAGAAGGAACACTGAAGCTTTCTTT. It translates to CASSATGGRRNTEAFF. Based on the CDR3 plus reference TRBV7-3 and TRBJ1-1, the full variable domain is GAGVSQTPSNKVTEKGKYVELRCDPISGHTALYWYRQSLGQGPEFLIYFQGTGAADDSGLPNDRFFAVRPEGSVSTLKIQRTERGDSAVYLCASSATGGRRNTEAFFGQGTRLTVV.

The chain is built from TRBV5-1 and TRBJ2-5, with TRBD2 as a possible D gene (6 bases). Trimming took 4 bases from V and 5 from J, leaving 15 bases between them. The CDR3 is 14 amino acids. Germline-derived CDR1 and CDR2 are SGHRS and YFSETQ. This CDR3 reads CASSPTGVLETQYF. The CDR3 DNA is TGCGCCAGCAGCCCCACGGGGGTGTTGGAGACCCAGTACTTC. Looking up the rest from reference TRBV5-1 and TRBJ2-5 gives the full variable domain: KAGVTQTPRYLIKTRGQQVTLSCSPISGHRSVSWYQQTPGQGLQFLFEYFSETQRNKGNFPGRFSGRQFSNSRSEMNVSTLELGDSALYLCASSPTGVLETQYFGPGTRLLVL.

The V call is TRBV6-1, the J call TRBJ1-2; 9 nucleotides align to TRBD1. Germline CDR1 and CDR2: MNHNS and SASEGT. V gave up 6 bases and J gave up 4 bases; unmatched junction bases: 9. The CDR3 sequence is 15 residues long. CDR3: CASSIMPGQGYGYTF. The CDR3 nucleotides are TGTGCCAGCAGCATTATGCCGGGACAGGGCTATGGCTACACCTTC.

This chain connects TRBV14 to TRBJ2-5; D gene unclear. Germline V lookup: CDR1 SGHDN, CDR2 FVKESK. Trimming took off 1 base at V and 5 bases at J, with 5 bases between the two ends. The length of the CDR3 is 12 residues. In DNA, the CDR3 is TGTGCCAGCAGCCAAGTGCGGGAGACCCAGTACTTC. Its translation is CASSQVRETQYF.

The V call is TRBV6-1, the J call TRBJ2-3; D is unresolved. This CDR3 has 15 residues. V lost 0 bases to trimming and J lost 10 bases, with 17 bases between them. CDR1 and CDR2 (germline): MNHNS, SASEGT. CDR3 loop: CASSEAYGPAMSQYF. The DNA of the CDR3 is TGTGCCAGCAGTGAAGCTTATGGGCCGGCTATGTCGCAGTATTTT.

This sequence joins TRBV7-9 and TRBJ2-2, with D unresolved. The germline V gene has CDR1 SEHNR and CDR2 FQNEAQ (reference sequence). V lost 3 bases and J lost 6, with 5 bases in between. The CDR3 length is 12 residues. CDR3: CASSFGPGELFF. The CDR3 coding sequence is TGTGCCAGCAGCTTCGGACCCGGGGAGCTGTTTTTT.

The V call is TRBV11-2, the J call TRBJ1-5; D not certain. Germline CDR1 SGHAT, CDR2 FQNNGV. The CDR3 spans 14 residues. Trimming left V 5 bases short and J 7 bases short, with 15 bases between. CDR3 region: CASSPGMGSQPQHF. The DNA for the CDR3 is TGTGCCAGCAGCCCCGGTATGGGGTCCCAGCCCCAGCATTTT.

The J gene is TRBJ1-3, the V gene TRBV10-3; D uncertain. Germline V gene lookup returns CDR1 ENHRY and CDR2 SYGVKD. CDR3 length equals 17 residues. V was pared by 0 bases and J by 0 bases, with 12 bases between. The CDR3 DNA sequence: TGTGCCATCAGTGAGTCGACTCCCGGGAGCTCTGGAAACACCATATATTTT. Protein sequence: CAISESTPGSSGNTIYF.

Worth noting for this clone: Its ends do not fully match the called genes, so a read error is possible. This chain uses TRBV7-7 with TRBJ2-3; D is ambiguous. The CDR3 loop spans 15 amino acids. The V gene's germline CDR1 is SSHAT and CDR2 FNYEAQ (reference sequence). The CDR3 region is CASSLTTSSTDTQYF. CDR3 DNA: TGTGCTAGCAGCTTAACGACTTCTAGCACAGATACGCAGTATTTT.

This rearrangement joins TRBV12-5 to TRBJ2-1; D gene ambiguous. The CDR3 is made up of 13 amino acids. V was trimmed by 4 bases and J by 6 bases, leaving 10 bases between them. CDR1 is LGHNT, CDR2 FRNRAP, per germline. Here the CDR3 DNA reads TGTGCTAGTGGTTCGGCTGGGGTCAATGAGCAGTTCTTC. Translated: CASGSAGVNEQFF.

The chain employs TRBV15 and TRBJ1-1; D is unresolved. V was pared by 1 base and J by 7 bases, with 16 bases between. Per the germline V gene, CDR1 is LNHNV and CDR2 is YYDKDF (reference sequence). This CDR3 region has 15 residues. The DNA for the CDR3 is TGTGCCACCAGCAGAGGGGCCGGATTGGACGGTGAAGCTTTCTTT. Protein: CATSRGAGLDGEAFF.

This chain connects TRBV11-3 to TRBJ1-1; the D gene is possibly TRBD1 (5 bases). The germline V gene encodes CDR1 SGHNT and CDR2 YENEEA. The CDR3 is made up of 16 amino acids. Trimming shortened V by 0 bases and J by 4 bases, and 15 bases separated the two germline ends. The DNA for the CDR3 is TGTGCCAGCAGCTTAGAAGGGGACTCCCCGGGCACTGAAGCTTTCTTT. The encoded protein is CASSLEGDSPGTEAFF.

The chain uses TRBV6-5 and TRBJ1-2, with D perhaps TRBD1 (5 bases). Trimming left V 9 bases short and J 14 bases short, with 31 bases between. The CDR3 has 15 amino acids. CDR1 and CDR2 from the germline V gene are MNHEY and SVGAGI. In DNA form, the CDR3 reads TGTGCCAGGCAACTCAGAACGGGACTCCAGGTCGGCTGGACCTTC. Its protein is CARQLRTGLQVGWTF.

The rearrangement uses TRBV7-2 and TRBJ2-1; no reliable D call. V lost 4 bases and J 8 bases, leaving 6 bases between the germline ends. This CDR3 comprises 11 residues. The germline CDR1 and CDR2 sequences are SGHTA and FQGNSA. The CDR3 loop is CASSYSYEQFF. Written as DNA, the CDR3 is TGTGCCAGCAGCTACTCGTATGAGCAGTTCTTC.

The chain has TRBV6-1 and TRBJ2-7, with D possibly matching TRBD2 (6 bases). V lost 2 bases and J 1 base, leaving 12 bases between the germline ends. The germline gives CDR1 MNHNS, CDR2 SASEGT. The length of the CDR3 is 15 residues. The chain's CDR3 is CASSEPSALSYEQYF. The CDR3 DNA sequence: TGTGCCAGCAGTGAACCTAGCGCACTTTCCTACGAGCAGTACTTC.

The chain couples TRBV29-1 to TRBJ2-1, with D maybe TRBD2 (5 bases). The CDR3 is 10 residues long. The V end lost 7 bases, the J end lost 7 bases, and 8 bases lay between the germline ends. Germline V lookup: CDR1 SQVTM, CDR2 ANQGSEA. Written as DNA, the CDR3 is TGCAGCGCTGGGAGTAATGAGCAGTTCTTC. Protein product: CSAGSNEQFF.

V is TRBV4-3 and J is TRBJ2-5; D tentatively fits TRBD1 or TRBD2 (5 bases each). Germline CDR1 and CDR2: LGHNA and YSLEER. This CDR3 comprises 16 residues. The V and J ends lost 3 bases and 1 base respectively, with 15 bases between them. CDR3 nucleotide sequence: TGCGCCAGCAGCCAGGGTGGGGGTTCGCGCCAAGAGACCCAGTACTTC. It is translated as CASSQGGGSRQETQYF.

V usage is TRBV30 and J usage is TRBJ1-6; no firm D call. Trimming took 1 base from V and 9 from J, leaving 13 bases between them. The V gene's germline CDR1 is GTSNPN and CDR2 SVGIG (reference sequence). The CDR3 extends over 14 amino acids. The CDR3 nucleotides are TGTGCCTGGAGTGGGTGGGAGGGTTTTTCACCCCTCCACTTT. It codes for CAWSGWEGFSPLHF.

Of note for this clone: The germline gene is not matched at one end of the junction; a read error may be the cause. CDR3: CASSLNRDSLNPEAFF. The CDR3, as DNA: TGTGCCAGCAGTCTTAACCGGGACAGTTTGAACCCTGAAGCTTTCTTT. The rearrangement joins TRBV2 to TRBJ1-1, with TRBD1 matching 7 bases. In germline, CDR1 is SNHLY, CDR2 FYNNEI. The CDR3 totals 16 residues.

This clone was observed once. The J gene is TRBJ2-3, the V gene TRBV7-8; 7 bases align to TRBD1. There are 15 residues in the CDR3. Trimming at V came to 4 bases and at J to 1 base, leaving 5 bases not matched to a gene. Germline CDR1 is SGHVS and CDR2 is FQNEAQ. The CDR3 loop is CASSSYRGGTDTQYF. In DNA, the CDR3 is TGTGCCAGCAGCTCCTACAGGGGCGGCACAGATACGCAGTATTTT.

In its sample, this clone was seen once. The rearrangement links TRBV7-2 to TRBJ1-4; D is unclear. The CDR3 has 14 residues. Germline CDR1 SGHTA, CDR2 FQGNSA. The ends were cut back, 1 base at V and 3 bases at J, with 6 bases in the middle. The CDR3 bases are TGTGCCAGCAGCTTAGGAGGGTCTAATGAAAAACTGTTTTTT. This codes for CASSLGGSNEKLFF. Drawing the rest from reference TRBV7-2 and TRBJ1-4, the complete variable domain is GAGVSQSPSNKVTEKGKDVELRCDPISGHTALYWYRQSLGQGLEFLIYFQGNSAPDKSGLPSDRFSAERTGGSVSTLTIQRTQQEDSAVYLCASSLGGSNEKLFFGSGTQLSVL.

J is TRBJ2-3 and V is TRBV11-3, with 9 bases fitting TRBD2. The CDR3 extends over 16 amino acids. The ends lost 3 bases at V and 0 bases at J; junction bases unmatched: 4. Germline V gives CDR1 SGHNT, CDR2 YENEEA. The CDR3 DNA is TGTGCCAGCAGCTTGGGAGCGGGGGGAAGCACAGATACGCAGTATTTT. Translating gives CASSLGAGGSTDTQYF.

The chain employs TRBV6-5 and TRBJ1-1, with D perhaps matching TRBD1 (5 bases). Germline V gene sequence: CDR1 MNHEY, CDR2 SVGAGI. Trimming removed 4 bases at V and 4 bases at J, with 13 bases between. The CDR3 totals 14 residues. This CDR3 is CASSSSGGGTEAFF. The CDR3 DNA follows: TGTGCCAGCAGTTCCAGCGGGGGTGGCACTGAAGCTTTCTTT.

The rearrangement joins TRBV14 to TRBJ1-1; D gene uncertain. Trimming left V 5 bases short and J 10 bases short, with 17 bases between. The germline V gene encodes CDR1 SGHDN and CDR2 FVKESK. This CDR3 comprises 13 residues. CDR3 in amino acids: CASSEVEQFGAFF. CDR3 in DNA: TGTGCCAGCAGCGAAGTGGAACAGTTTGGAGCTTTCTTT. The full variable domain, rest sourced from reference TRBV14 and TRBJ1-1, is EAGVTQFPSHSVIEKGQTVTLRCDPISGHDNLYWYRRVMGKEIKFLLHFVKESKQDESGMPNNRFLAERTGGTYSTLKVQPAELEDSGVYFCASSEVEQFGAFFGQGTRLTVV.

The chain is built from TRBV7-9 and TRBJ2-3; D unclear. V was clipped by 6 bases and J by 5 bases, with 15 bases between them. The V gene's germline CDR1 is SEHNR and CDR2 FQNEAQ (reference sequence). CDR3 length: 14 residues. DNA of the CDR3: TGTGCCAGCAGGTGGCCCCCGGGCCTAGATACGCAGTATTTT. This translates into CASRWPPGLDTQYF.